This is a list of T cell receptor beta chains from one sample in a study of blood T cell repertoires in COVID-19. Profiling relied on immunoSEQ multiplex PCR, and the TCRdb table lists in-frame clones only, not all of them. The sample includes about 100,000 clones, roughly 86% of them seen just once. The sample taken for sequencing was peripheral blood. The receptors originated from a man between 40 and 49 years old with active or convalescent COVID-19. CDR3s include the opening cysteine and the closing phenylalanine or tryptophan. D genes are given only for firm matches. Part of the rows lack a size; the others show once, few, many or a class for expanded clones.

v_call	clone_size	d_call	j_call	cdr3_nt	cdr3_aa
TRBV5-6	NA	NA	TRBJ2-2	TGTGCCAGCAGCTTGGCCTTCGGGTTGAACACCGGGGAGCTGTTTTTT	CASSLAFGLNTGELFF
TRBV5-1	NA	TRBD1	TRBJ2-5	TGCGCCAGCAGCCCGCAGGGGGCAGAGACCCAGTACTTC	CASSPQGAETQYF
TRBV12-5	few	TRBD2	TRBJ2-1	TGTGCTAGTGGACCTGAAGGACTAGCGACCTACAATGAGCAGTTCTTC	CASGPEGLATYNEQFF
TRBV19	once	NA	TRBJ1-1	TGTGCCAGTATCCGCTTCAACTCGGGGGGCTGGACTGAAGCTTTCTTT	CASIRFNSGGWTEAFF
TRBV7-2	once	NA	TRBJ2-2	TGTGCCAGCCACAGGGGCGGGGGGAGTAATCCCGGGGAGCTGTTTTTT	CASHRGGGSNPGELFF
TRBV5-1	NA	NA	TRBJ2-7	TGCGCCAGCAGCTTGGAGGGGGGGCTCTCCTACGAGCAGTACTTC	CASSLEGGLSYEQYF
TRBV11-2	NA	TRBD1	TRBJ1-6	TGTGCCAGCAGCTTAGACACTGTGGGACAGGGAGGACGGGTTTCACCCCTCCACTTT	CASSLDTVGQGGRVSPLHF
TRBV7-2	NA	NA	TRBJ1-2	TGTGCCAGCAGCCCCTCACGGGGGGCAACGAACTATGGCTACACCTTC	CASSPSRGATNYGYTF
TRBV6-5	NA	TRBD1	TRBJ2-3	TGTGCCAGCAGACGGACAGGGGGCAGCACAGATACGCAGTATTTT	CASRRTGGSTDTQYF
TRBV7-3	NA	NA	TRBJ2-3	TGTGCCAGCAGCAAGGTTCCCCTCCGGGGGGCGAGCACAGATACGCAGTATTTT	CASSKVPLRGASTDTQYF
TRBV19	NA	TRBD1	TRBJ2-5	TGTGCCAGTAGTCCGCCGAGACAGGGGAGACAAGAGACCCAGTACTTC	CASSPPRQGRQETQYF
TRBV19	NA	TRBD2	TRBJ2-2	TGTGCCAGTAGTATTTCTAGCGGGAGCACCGGGGAGCTGTTTTTT	CASSISSGSTGELFF
TRBV5-4	NA	NA	TRBJ1-1	TGTGCCAGCAGCTGGGGGGGCACTGAAGCTTTCTTT	CASSWGGTEAFF
TRBV18	NA	NA	TRBJ2-7	TGTGCCAGCTCACCCCCGAGTTTGAAGCACGAGCAGTACTTC	CASSPPSLKHEQYF
TRBV5-5	few	NA	TRBJ1-2	TGTGCCAGCAGCCAAACAAGAGGCTTAGCTAACTATGGCTACACCTTC	CASSQTRGLANYGYTF
TRBV12-3/TRBV12-4	NA	NA	TRBJ1-2	TGTGCCAGCAGTTTAGGCCAGGGAGGCTACACCTTC	CASSLGQGGYTF
TRBV15	NA	NA	TRBJ1-5	TGTGCCACCAGCACAGAGCCCCAGCATTTT	CATSTEPQHF
TRBV5-1	NA	TRBD1	TRBJ2-5	TGCGCCAGCAGCCGCGGGACAGGAGAGACCCAGTACTTC	CASSRGTGETQYF
TRBV3-1/TRBV3-2	NA	TRBD1	TRBJ2-5	TGTGCCAGCAGCCTTCCGGGCAGGGGGCGGGAGACCCAGTACTTC	CASSLPGRGRETQYF
TRBV3-1/TRBV3-2	NA	TRBD1	TRBJ1-6	TGTGCCAGCAGCCTGGGACAGGCGTATAATTCACCCCTCCACTTT	CASSLGQAYNSPLHF
TRBV18	NA	NA	TRBJ1-1	TGTGCCAGCTCACCCTCCAGGCAGACTATGAACACTGAAGCTTTCTTT	CASSPSRQTMNTEAFF
TRBV6-4	NA	TRBD2	TRBJ2-3	TGTGCCAGCAGTGTGAAAGCGGGGCCTAGCACAGATACGCAGTATTTT	CASSVKAGPSTDTQYF
TRBV7-2	few	TRBD2	TRBJ2-5	TGTGCCAGCAGCTTTCTTAAGCGGGGGGGCTCAGAGACCCAGTACTTC	CASSFLKRGGSETQYF
TRBV27	NA	NA	TRBJ1-5	TGTGCCAGCAGTTTATCTGGCGGGGAGTATCAGCCCCAGCATTTT	CASSLSGGEYQPQHF
TRBV4-2	NA	NA	TRBJ1-1	TGTGCCAGCAGCCAAGGAACGGTGAACACTGAAGCTTTCTTT	CASSQGTVNTEAFF
TRBV7-9	NA	NA	TRBJ2-3	TGTGCCAGCAGCCCCAAGGGGGGGTCCACAGATACGCAGTATTTT	CASSPKGGSTDTQYF
TRBV6-5	NA	NA	TRBJ2-1	TGTGCCAGCAGTTACAGCCTGTTCGGTGAGCAGTTCTTC	CASSYSLFGEQFF
TRBV18	NA	NA	TRBJ1-1	TGTGCCAGCTCACCAAAGGGGACTGAAGCTTTCTTT	CASSPKGTEAFF
TRBV29-1	NA	TRBD1	TRBJ2-7	TGCAGCGTGAGGACAGGGGATTACGAGCAGTACTTC	CSVRTGDYEQYF
TRBV30	NA	NA	TRBJ2-1	TGTGCCTGGAGAAAATCCGGGACAGTGAGACTAGCGTTGTACAATGAGCAGTTCTTC	CAWRKSGTVRLALYNEQFF
TRBV3-1/TRBV3-2	NA	TRBD1	TRBJ1-2	TGTGCCAGCAGCCAAGAAGGGACAGGGCGAAATGGCTACACCTTC	CASSQEGTGRNGYTF
TRBV19	NA	TRBD1	TRBJ2-1	TGTGCCAGTAATGGGGGACAGTTCCTTCAGGGGCAGTTCTTC	CASNGGQFLQGQFF
TRBV28	NA	TRBD1	TRBJ1-1	TGTGCCAGCAGCCTGACAGGGGGCGACGAAGCTTTCTTT	CASSLTGGDEAFF
TRBV9	NA	NA	TRBJ2-7	TGTGCCAGCAGCGTAGGTCTGGGCCAGGTCTACGAGCAGTACTTC	CASSVGLGQVYEQYF
TRBV7-2	NA	NA	TRBJ2-1	TGTGCCAGCAGCTTAGAGGCTAGGTATGAGCAGTTCTTC	CASSLEARYEQFF
TRBV3-1/TRBV3-2	NA	NA	TRBJ2-2	TGTGCCAGCAGCCCCGATAGCAGGAACACCGGGGAGCTGTTTTTT	CASSPDSRNTGELFF
TRBV7-9	NA	NA	TRBJ1-4	TGTGCCAGCAGCACACGGGGGAATGAAAAACTGTTTTTT	CASSTRGNEKLFF
TRBV6-2/TRBV6-3	NA	TRBD2	TRBJ2-2	TGTGCCAGCAGTCTGCCAGCGGGGGGGAACACCGGGGAGCTGTTTTTT	CASSLPAGGNTGELFF
TRBV11-2	once	TRBD1	TRBJ1-3	TGTGCCAGCAGCCTCCAAACAGGGGGCTCTGGAAACACCATATATTTT	CASSLQTGGSGNTIYF
TRBV9	NA	TRBD1	TRBJ1-6	TGTGCCAGCAGAAGGACAGGGGATAATTCACCCCTCCACTTT	CASRRTGDNSPLHF
TRBV7-9	NA	TRBD2	TRBJ2-3	TGTGCCAGCAGCTTTGAGCGGGGGGGCACAGATACGCAGTATTTT	CASSFERGGTDTQYF